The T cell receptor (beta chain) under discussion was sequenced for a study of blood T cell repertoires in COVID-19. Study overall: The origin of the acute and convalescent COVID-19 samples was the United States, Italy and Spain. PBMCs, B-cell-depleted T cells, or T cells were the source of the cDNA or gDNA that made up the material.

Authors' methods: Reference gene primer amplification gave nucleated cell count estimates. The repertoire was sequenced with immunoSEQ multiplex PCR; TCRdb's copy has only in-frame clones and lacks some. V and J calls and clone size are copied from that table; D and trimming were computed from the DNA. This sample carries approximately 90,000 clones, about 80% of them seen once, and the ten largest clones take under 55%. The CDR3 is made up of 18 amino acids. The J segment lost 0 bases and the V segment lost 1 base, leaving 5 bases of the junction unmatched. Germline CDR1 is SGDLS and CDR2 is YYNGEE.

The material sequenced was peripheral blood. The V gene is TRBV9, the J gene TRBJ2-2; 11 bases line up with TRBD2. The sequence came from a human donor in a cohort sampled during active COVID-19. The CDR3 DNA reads TGTGCCAGCAGCGTATCCCCTAGCGGGAGGACGAACACCGGGGAGCTGTTTTTT. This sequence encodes CASSVSPSGRTNTGELFF.